The sequence of this T cell receptor beta chain was determined in a study of early T cells in non-severe SARS-CoV-2 infection. TCRdb recomputed calls from the 5' RACE reads with MiXCR, one row per CDR3 protein. Among just under 65,000 distinct CDR3 sequences listed, 11% were seen once. The CDR3 spans 12 residues. V gave up 2 bases and J gave up 8 bases, with 7 bases separating them. Germline CDR1 is SGHAT and CDR2 is FQNNGV. This chain joins TRBV11-2 and TRBJ2-1; D uncertain. The source was whole blood, collected at baseline. The sequence came from an adult who was a healthcare worker with PCR-confirmed SARS-CoV-2 infection or an uninfected control (not recorded which). The DNA of the CDR3 is TGTGCCAGCAGCTTACAAGGAGATGAGCAGTTCTTC. Amino acid sequence: CASSLQGDEQFF.